One and the same sample provided the 30 T cell receptor beta chains below, sequenced in a study of blood T cell repertoires in COVID-19 (dated by TCRdb to the early 2020s). Receptors were amplified or captured by the immunoSEQ multiplex PCR assay. TCRdb stores this immuneACCESS table with in-frame sequences only. Part of the clones is absent; in the studies checked, under half of the shortfall reflects unresolved V genes, and no reason is known for the rest. A total of under 200,000 clones appear in this sample, 88% of them only once. The ten largest clones add up to roughly 26% of the sample. Specimen: peripheral blood. The source is a man aged 55-75 years with acute or convalescent COVID-19.

This rearrangement joins TRBV9 to TRBJ1-2, with TRBD1 matching over 7 bases. Trimming removed 4 bases from V and 4 bases from J; junction bases left unmatched: 19. The CDR3 has 18 amino acids. Per the germline V gene, CDR1 is SGDLS and CDR2 is YYNGEE. CDR3 sequence (DNA): TGTGCCAGCAGCCGCAAGGGGCCACAGGGGATCCCCCTCTATGGCTACACCTTC. This codes for CASSRKGPQGIPLYGYTF.

The J gene is TRBJ1-1, the V gene TRBV10-3; 7 nucleotides line up with TRBD1. Looked up from germline, CDR1 is ENHRY and CDR2 is SYGVKD. With V trimmed by 5 bases and J by 0 bases, 6 bases remained unmatched. This CDR3 spans 15 amino acids. The DNA of the CDR3 is TGTGCCATCAGTCGACGACAGGGATTGAACACTGAAGCTTTCTTT. This codes for CAISRRQGLNTEAFF.

This clone has more than one count but fewer than ten. V gene TRBV7-6 combines with J gene TRBJ2-7, with 10 bases identical to TRBD1. The germline CDR1 and CDR2 sequences are SGHVS and FNYEAQ. After removal of 5 bases from V and 3 bases from J, the junction contained 13 bases not matched to a gene. CDR3 length: 17 amino acids. The CDR3 region is CASSPGTGDYFHYEQYF. CDR3 DNA: TGTGCCAGCAGCCCCGGGACAGGGGATTACTTTCACTACGAGCAGTACTTC.

The chain has TRBV4-3 and TRBJ1-5, with a weak D call TRBD1 (6 bases). The length of the CDR3 is 15 residues. Germline CDR1 and CDR2: LGHNA and YSLEER. V lost 0 bases and J 7 bases, leaving 13 bases between the germline ends. The CDR3 bases are TGCGCCAGCAGCCAAGATCGGGGTAGGGGGCAGCCCCAGCATTTT. It encodes CASSQDRGRGQPQHF.

V and J are TRBV24-1 and TRBJ1-2, with 9 bases aligning to TRBD1. Unmatched junction bases numbered 8, after V lost 5 bases and J lost 5 bases. Germline CDR1 and CDR2: KGHDR and SFDVKD. The CDR3 is 15 residues long. CDR3 loop: CATSVGDREDYGYTF. The CDR3 DNA is TGTGCCACCAGTGTGGGGGACAGGGAGGATTATGGCTACACCTTC.

The gene calls are TRBV29-1 and TRBJ1-5, with 7 bases fitting TRBD1. The CDR3 runs 14 residues. The germline CDR1 and CDR2 sequences are SQVTM and ANQGSEA. Trimming removed 4 bases from V and 0 bases from J; junction bases left unmatched: 3. This chain's CDR3 is CSVAGQYSNQPQHF. In DNA form, the CDR3 reads TGCAGCGTTGCGGGACAGTATAGCAATCAGCCCCAGCATTTT.

This chain joins TRBV2 and TRBJ1-5; maybe TRBD1 (5 bases). The CDR3 length is 15 residues. Germline-derived CDR1 and CDR2 are SNHLY and FYNNEI. Trimming stripped 4 bases from V and 3 bases from J, with 13 bases between. CDR3 nucleotides: TGTGCCAGCAGTGTAGGCAGGGCACTCAATCAGCCCCAGCATTTT. Translation: CASSVGRALNQPQHF. The variable domain in full, with the rest retrieved from reference TRBV2 and TRBJ1-5, is EPEVTQTPSHQVTQMGQEVILRCVPISNHLYFYWYRQILGQKVEFLVSFYNNEISEKSEIFDDQFSVERPDGSNFTLKIRSTKLEDSAMYFCASSVGRALNQPQHFGDGTRLSIL.

The chain uses TRBV30 and TRBJ1-1; D uncertain. V lost 4 bases and J lost 11, with 14 bases in between. From germline, CDR1 is GTSNPN and CDR2 SVGIG (reference sequence). The CDR3 consists of 11 residues. The CDR3 DNA reads TGTGCCTGGAATAAAATCGAACGGGCTTTCTTT. It codes for CAWNKIERAFF.

This chain connects TRBV2 to TRBJ1-5; D is uncertain. The CDR3 extends over 13 amino acids. With 7 bases removed from V and 5 bases from J, the gap between germline ends came to 12 bases. Germline CDR1 reads SNHLY; CDR2 reads FYNNEI. The CDR3 loop is CASKEERYQPQHF. The DNA for the CDR3 is TGTGCCAGCAAAGAGGAACGGTATCAGCCCCAGCATTTT.

This chain uses TRBV6-5 with TRBJ2-1; 9 bases fit TRBD2. Germline V gene lookup returns CDR1 MNHEY and CDR2 SVGAGI. The CDR3 runs to 16 residues. With V trimmed by 4 bases and J by 2 bases, 6 bases remained unmatched. CDR3: CASSSSQREAYNEQFF. The CDR3 DNA is TGTGCCAGCAGTTCCTCCCAGCGGGAGGCCTACAATGAGCAGTTCTTC.

V gene TRBV5-1 combines with J gene TRBJ2-3; the match to TRBD2 covers 10 bases. The CDR3 is 16 amino acids. Unmatched junction bases numbered 11, after V lost 4 bases and J lost 6 bases. CDR1 is SGHRS and CDR2 is YFSETQ in the germline V gene. CDR3 in DNA: TGCGCCAGCAGCCGCCAAACTAGCGGGGTTGCTGATACGCAGTATTTT. Amino acids: CASSRQTSGVADTQYF.

The chain couples TRBV9 to TRBJ2-7, with 10 nucleotides matching TRBD2. The CDR3 covers 16 residues. J was trimmed by 1 base and V by 0 bases; bases with no gene match: 4. The germline V gene encodes CDR1 SGDLS and CDR2 YYNGEE. The CDR3 DNA is TGTGCCAGCAGCGTAGGGGCTAGCGGGGGTTCCTACGAGCAGTACTTC. This sequence encodes CASSVGASGGSYEQYF.

This clone was seen just once. The chain is built from TRBV3-1 (or the pseudogene TRBV3-2) and TRBJ2-7; 7 bases align to TRBD1. The germline CDR1 and CDR2 sequences are LGHDT and YNNKEL (reference sequence). The V segment lost 5 bases and the J segment 1 base; nucleotides outside the gene matches: 8. CDR3 length: 15 amino acids. CDR3 loop: CASSVPGQQSYEQYF. CDR3 nucleotide sequence: TGTGCCAGCAGCGTTCCGGGACAGCAATCCTACGAGCAGTACTTC.

The chain carries TRBV11-3 and TRBJ2-4; a possible D gene is TRBD1 (6 bases). CDR1 SGHNT and CDR2 YENEEA come from the germline V gene. V lost 4 bases and J lost 3, with 22 bases in between. The CDR3 loop spans 18 amino acids. The CDR3 bases are TGTGCCAGCAGCTCCCAGGGGATGCGGGCCTGGAGCAAAAACATTCAGTACTTC. Translated, it gives CASSSQGMRAWSKNIQYF. Combining the CDR3 with reference TRBV11-3 and TRBJ2-4 gives the whole variable domain EAGVVQSPRYKIIEKKQPVAFWCNPISGHNTLYWYLQNLGQGPELLIRYENEEAVDDSQLPKDRFSAERLKGVDSTLKIQPAELGDSAVYLCASSSQGMRAWSKNIQYFGAGTRLSVL.

The CDR3 DNA reads as TGTGCCAGCTCACCAACAGGTTCACGCCCCTATGGCTACACCTTC. Amino acids: CASSPTGSRPYGYTF. The chain employs TRBV18 and TRBJ1-2; D perhaps matches TRBD1 (5 bases). Trimming stripped 2 bases from V and 4 bases from J, with 14 bases between. Looked up from germline, CDR1 is KGHSH and CDR2 is LQKENI. The CDR3 totals 15 residues. The full variable domain, with the rest looked up from reference TRBV18 and TRBJ1-2, is NAGVMQNPRHLVRRRGQEARLRCSPMKGHSHVYWYRQLPEEGLKFMVYLQKENIIDESGMPKERFSAEFPKEGPSILRIQQVVRGDSAAYFCASSPTGSRPYGYTFGSGTRLTVV.

The V and J genes are TRBV19 and TRBJ1-3, with TRBD1 matching over 9 bases. J was trimmed by 1 base and V by 5 bases; bases with no gene match: 3. Germline V lookup: CDR1 LNHDA, CDR2 SQIVND (reference sequence). This CDR3 has 15 residues. CDR3 in amino acids: CASSSQGASGNTIYF. CDR3 bases: TGTGCCAGTAGTTCACAGGGGGCGTCTGGAAACACCATATATTTT.

This chain joins TRBV7-8 and TRBJ2-3; no reliable D call. Trimming removed 2 bases at V and 9 bases at J, with 12 bases between. The CDR3 spans 13 residues. CDR1 SGHVS and CDR2 FQNEAQ come from the germline V gene. The CDR3 sequence: CASSLRLSETQYF. The CDR3 DNA reads TGTGCCAGCAGCTTACGCCTCTCTGAGACGCAGTATTTT.

In this sample, this clone turned up once. This chain uses TRBV29-1 with TRBJ2-1, with a tentative D call TRBD1 (6 bases). CDR1 is SQVTM and CDR2 is ANQGSEA in the germline V gene. CDR3 length equals 12 residues. Trimming took off 6 bases at V and 3 bases at J, with 9 bases between the two ends. In DNA, the CDR3 is TGCAGCGTGGGCAGGGGCTACAATGAGCAGTTCTTC. Translating it yields CSVGRGYNEQFF.

The V and J genes are TRBV28 and TRBJ1-5; the D is unclear. The CDR3 consists of 15 residues. Deletions cut 3 bases from V and 3 bases from J, with 12 bases between. Germline-derived CDR1 and CDR2 are MDHEN and SYDVKM. The CDR3 here is CASSFLSDYNQPQHF. CDR3 sequence (DNA): TGTGCCAGCAGTTTCTTATCAGACTACAATCAGCCCCAGCATTTT. The full variable domain, its missing parts supplied by reference TRBV28 and TRBJ1-5, is DVKVTQSSRYLVKRTGEKVFLECVQDMDHENMFWYRQDPGLGLRLIYFSYDVKMKEKGDIPEGYSVSREKKERFSLILESASTNQTSMYLCASSFLSDYNQPQHFGDGTRLSIL.

The genes are TRBV21-1 and TRBJ1-1; TRBD1 is taken as the D call from the table, unchecked against the DNA. TRBV21-1 is annotated as a pseudogene. This CDR3 spans 17 amino acids. CDR3 amino acids: CASSKSRDRGLNTEAFF. CDR3 DNA: TGTGCCAGCAGCAAATCCCGGGACAGGGGTTTGAACACTGAAGCTTTCTTT.

The rearrangement uses TRBV10-3 and TRBJ1-2, with D possibly being TRBD1 (5 bases). The CDR3 consists of 14 residues. CDR1 is ENHRY, CDR2 SYGVKD, per germline. V was clipped by 7 bases and J by 0 bases, with 12 bases between them. The CDR3 DNA follows: TGTGCCATCAAGGCGACAGATTCTAACTATGGCTACACCTTC. It specifies CAIKATDSNYGYTF.

The chain carries TRBV6-6 and TRBJ1-5, with TRBD1 matching over 8 bases. V lost 8 bases to trimming and J lost 0 bases; unmatched junction nucleotides: 9. Germline V gives CDR1 MNHNY, CDR2 SVGAGI (reference sequence). This CDR3 is 16 amino acids long. Written as DNA, the CDR3 is TGTGCCAGCGACAGGGGCGCGTATTCTAGCAATCAGCCCCAGCATTTT. It yields the protein CASDRGAYSSNQPQHF.

The chain carries TRBV11-3 and TRBJ1-1, with TRBD1 identical over 8 bases. The CDR3 length is 13 residues. Germline V gene data show CDR1 as SGHNT and CDR2 as YENEEA. The V gene end was trimmed by 4 bases and the J gene end by 11 bases; junction bases not matched to a gene: 9. CDR3 DNA: TGTGCCAGCAGCTCCGGGACAGGCCTCAAGGCTTTCTTT. It yields the protein CASSSGTGLKAFF. Combining the CDR3 with reference TRBV11-3 and TRBJ1-1 gives the whole variable domain EAGVVQSPRYKIIEKKQPVAFWCNPISGHNTLYWYLQNLGQGPELLIRYENEEAVDDSQLPKDRFSAERLKGVDSTLKIQPAELGDSAVYLCASSSGTGLKAFFGQGTRLTVV.

The chain links TRBV3-1 (or the pseudogene TRBV3-2) to TRBJ1-1, with 11 bases matching TRBD1. The length of the CDR3 is 16 residues. J was trimmed by 7 bases and V by 2 bases; bases with no gene match: 9. CDR1 LGHDT and CDR2 YNNKEL come from the germline V gene (reference sequence). DNA for the CDR3: TGTGCCAGCAGCCAACTTATCGGACAGGGGGCAAGTGAAGCTTTCTTT. Protein: CASSQLIGQGASEAFF.

With regard to this clone: This sample includes further DNA sequences coding for the same CDR3. This chain uses TRBV6-1 with TRBJ1-5; 8 positions agree with TRBD1. V dropped 2 bases and J dropped 4; count of bases not matched to a gene: 1. This CDR3 is 14 amino acids long. Germline loops: CDR1 MNHNS, CDR2 SASEGT. Here the CDR3 DNA reads TGTGCCAGCAGTGAACGGACAGGGAATCAGCCCCAGCATTTT. Its protein product is CASSERTGNQPQHF.

The chain recombines TRBV3-1 (or the pseudogene TRBV3-2) with TRBJ2-5; D unresolved. This CDR3 is 12 amino acids long. With 4 bases removed from V and 6 bases from J, the gap between germline ends came to 9 bases. Germline V gene data show CDR1 as LGHDT and CDR2 as YNNKEL (reference sequence). CDR3 sequence: CASSLLGQTQYF. Written as DNA, the CDR3 is TGTGCCAGCAGCCTCCTAGGCCAGACCCAGTACTTC.

This rearrangement joins TRBV12-1 to TRBJ2-7; TRBD1 is the table's D call, not checked against the DNA. TRBV12-1 is deemed a pseudogene. The CDR3 is made up of 15 amino acids. The DNA for the CDR3 is TGTGCCAGCAGCCATAAGCGGGACAGGCTATACGAGCAGTACGTC. Protein: CASSHKRDRLYEQYV.

This clone appeared once. The chain links TRBV18 to TRBJ2-5; 14 bases are shared with TRBD2. Losses at the gene ends were 3 bases for V and 7 bases for J; bases not matched to a gene: 4. Germline V CDR1 and CDR2: KGHSH, LQKENI. This CDR3 region has 15 residues. CDR3 sequence (DNA): TGTGCCAGCTCACCCGGACTAGCGGGAGGCAGGACCCAGTACTTC. The encoded protein is CASSPGLAGGRTQYF. Combining the CDR3 with reference TRBV18 and TRBJ2-5 gives the whole variable domain NAGVMQNPRHLVRRRGQEARLRCSPMKGHSHVYWYRQLPEEGLKFMVYLQKENIIDESGMPKERFSAEFPKEGPSILRIQQVVRGDSAAYFCASSPGLAGGRTQYFGPGTRLLVL.

This sequence joins TRBV18 and TRBJ1-1, with 7 bases that match TRBD1. CDR3 length: 15 residues. Trimming removed 5 bases from V and 7 bases from J; junction bases left unmatched: 13. Germline lookup yields CDR1 KGHSH and CDR2 LQKENI. The CDR3 coding sequence is TGTGCCAGCTCAGTAAACCGGGACAGCCTAGATGAAGCTTTCTTT. Protein product: CASSVNRDSLDEAFF.

The CDR3 region has the DNA TGTGCCACCAGTGATCCGACTAGCGGAGGGAACAATGAGCAGTTCTTC. Its translation is CATSDPTSGGNNEQFF. This rearrangement joins TRBV24-1 to TRBJ2-1, with 9 bases identical to TRBD2. The V and J ends lost 3 bases and 5 bases, in that order; junction bases with no gene match: 7. This CDR3 contains 16 residues. CDR1 KGHDR and CDR2 SFDVKD come from the germline V gene.